This TCR beta chain is drawn from a study of T cells in Graves' hyperthyroidism and ophthalmopathy. Points from the study as a whole: Blood held most thyroid clonotypes expanded above 0.001 frequency.

The study enrolled patients aged 18 to 65 with newly diagnosed hyperthyroidism of under 2 months' duration. Looked up from germline, CDR1 is SGHRS and CDR2 is YFSETQ. Trimming left V 6 bases short and J 0 bases short, with 6 bases between. The CDR3 extends over 12 amino acids. Using RNA transcripts as the source, TCR beta CDR3 regions were amplified. The TCR CDR3 was amplified in a first-round RT-PCR using the HTBI primer set. TCRdb used MiXCR to reprocess the multiplex PCR reads, holding one entry per CDR3 protein. The repertoire holds about 700,000 distinct CDR3 sequences, with 12% to 15% as singletons. About this clonotype: The antigen is undetermined.

The sequenced sample consisted of blood. This clonotype was sampled from a woman under 30 with Graves' hyperthyroidism. This chain links TRBV5-1 with TRBJ1-1; tentatively, D is TRBD1 (5 bases). Here the CDR3 DNA reads TGCGCCAGCAAACAGGTGAACACTGAAGCTTTCTTT. This sequence encodes CASKQVNTEAFF.